A single sample is the source of the 5 T cell receptor beta chains below, sequenced in a study of siplizumab effects on memory and regulatory T cells. Profiled with immunoSEQ multiplex PCR; TCRdb holds only in-frame clones, not every one. The repertoire consists of tens of thousands of clones, with just over 95% occurring once and the leading ten covering around 0.093%. Sample: naive CD8+ T cells sorted from blood. All receptors derive from a human donor in good health.

The J gene is TRBJ2-1, the V gene TRBV28; D is unresolved. Trimming took off 1 base at V and 5 bases at J, with 6 bases between the two ends. The germline gives CDR1 MDHEN, CDR2 SYDVKM. The CDR3 totals 13 residues. CDR3 DNA: TGTGCCAGCAGTTTATTTGGGGACAATGAGCAGTTCTTC. Translation gives CASSLFGDNEQFF.

The chain carries TRBV27 and TRBJ1-1; 7 nucleotides agree with TRBD1. V trimming: 6 bases; J trimming: 0 bases; junction bases outside the gene matches: 7. Germline values: CDR1 MNHEY, CDR2 SMNVEV (reference sequence). CDR3 length: 15 residues. The CDR3 nucleotides read TGTGCCAGCAGCCTAGGGGGCCCCATGAACACTGAAGCTTTCTTT. This encodes CASSLGGPMNTEAFF.

The chain joins TRBV25-1 to TRBJ2-5; D remains unclear. The length of the CDR3 is 12 residues. The germline CDR1 and CDR2 sequences are MGHDK and SYGVNS. V was shortened by 4 bases and J by 3 bases, with 6 bases between the two germline ends. CDR3 bases: TGTGCCAGCAGTGGATCGGAAGAGACCCAGTACTTC. Residues: CASSGSEETQYF.

The gene calls are TRBV27 and TRBJ1-6, with TRBD1 matching 7 bases. Germline CDR1 is MNHEY and CDR2 is SMNVEV (reference sequence). Trimming cost V 2 bases and J 10 bases; bases outside gene matches: 5. There are 14 residues in the CDR3. This CDR3 reads CASSLIQGGSPLHF. The CDR3 bases are TGTGCCAGCAGTTTAATCCAGGGGGGCTCACCCCTCCACTTT.

This chain joins TRBV28 and TRBJ1-4; D remains ambiguous. In germline, CDR1 is MDHEN, CDR2 SYDVKM. Trimming pared 3 bases from V and 1 base from J, leaving 9 bases between. This CDR3 spans 15 amino acids. The CDR3 sequence: CASSLGWGTNEKLFF. The DNA for the CDR3 is TGTGCCAGCAGTTTGGGGTGGGGAACTAATGAAAAACTGTTTTTT. The whole variable domain, remainder taken from reference TRBV28 and TRBJ1-4, is DVKVTQSSRYLVKRTGEKVFLECVQDMDHENMFWYRQDPGLGLRLIYFSYDVKMKEKGDIPEGYSVSREKKERFSLILESASTNQTSMYLCASSLGWGTNEKLFFGSGTQLSVL.